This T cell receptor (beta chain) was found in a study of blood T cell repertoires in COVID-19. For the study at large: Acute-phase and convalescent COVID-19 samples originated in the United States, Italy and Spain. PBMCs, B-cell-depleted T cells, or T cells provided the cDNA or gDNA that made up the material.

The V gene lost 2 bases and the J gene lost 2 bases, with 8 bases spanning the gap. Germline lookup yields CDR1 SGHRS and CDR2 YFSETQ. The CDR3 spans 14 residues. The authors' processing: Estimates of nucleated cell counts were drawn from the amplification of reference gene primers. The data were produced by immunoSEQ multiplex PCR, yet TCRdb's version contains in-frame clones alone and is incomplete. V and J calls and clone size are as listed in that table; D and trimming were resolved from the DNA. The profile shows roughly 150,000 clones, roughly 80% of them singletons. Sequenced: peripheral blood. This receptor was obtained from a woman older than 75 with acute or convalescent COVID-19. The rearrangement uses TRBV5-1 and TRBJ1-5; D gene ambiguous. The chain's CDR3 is CASSFGSGNQPQHF. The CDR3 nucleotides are TGCGCCAGCAGCTTCGGGTCGGGCAATCAGCCCCAGCATTTT.